Described below is a single TCR beta chain sequence and its context. TCRdb's table, derived via immunoSEQ multiplex PCR, lists solely in-frame clones and lacks some. The repertoire consists of 190,000 or so clones, with roughly 91% occurring once and the leading ten covering more than 1.2%. V shed 8 bases and J shed 0 bases, with 2 bases lying between them. The CDR3 is 11 residues long. CDR1 is SNHLY and CDR2 is FYNNEI in the germline V gene. This sample was taken from a study of control samples from healthy donors and cancer patients. This TCR was sampled from a man younger than 30 in good health. The gene calls are TRBV2 and TRBJ2-1; D not resolved. Sequencing input: blood. The CDR3 spells CASVSYNEQFF. CDR3 DNA sequence: TGTGCCAGCGTCTCCTACAATGAGCAGTTCTTC.